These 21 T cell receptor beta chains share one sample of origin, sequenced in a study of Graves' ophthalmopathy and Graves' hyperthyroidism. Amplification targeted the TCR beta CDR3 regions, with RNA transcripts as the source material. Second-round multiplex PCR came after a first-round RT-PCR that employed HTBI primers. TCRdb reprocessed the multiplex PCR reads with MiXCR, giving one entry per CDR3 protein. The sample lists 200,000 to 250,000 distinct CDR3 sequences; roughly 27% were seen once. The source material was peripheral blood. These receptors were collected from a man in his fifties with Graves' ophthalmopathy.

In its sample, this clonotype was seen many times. In DNA, the CDR3 is TGTGCCAGCAACAGGTCTGGGAAGGGTAATTCACCCCTCCACTTT. Translation: CASNRSGKGNSPLHF. This chain links TRBV6-1 with TRBJ1-6; D is perhaps TRBD1 (5 bases). Germline CDR1 and CDR2: MNHNS and SASEGT. CDR3 length equals 15 residues. The germline V and J ends were trimmed by 7 bases and 6 bases, with 16 bases remaining between them.

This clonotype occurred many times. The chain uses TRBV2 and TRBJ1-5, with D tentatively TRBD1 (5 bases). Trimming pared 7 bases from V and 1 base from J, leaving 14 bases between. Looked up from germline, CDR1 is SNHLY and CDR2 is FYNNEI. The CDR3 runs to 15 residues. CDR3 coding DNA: TGTGCCAGCAAGGGACTTGGAGACAGCAATCAGCCCCAGCATTTT. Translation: CASKGLGDSNQPQHF.

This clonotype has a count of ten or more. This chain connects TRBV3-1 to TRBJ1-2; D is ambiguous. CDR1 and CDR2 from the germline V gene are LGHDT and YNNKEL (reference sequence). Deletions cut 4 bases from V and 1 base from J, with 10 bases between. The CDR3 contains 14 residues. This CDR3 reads CASSLGRLNYGYTF. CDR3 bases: TGTGCCAGCAGCCTGGGTCGGCTTAACTATGGCTACACCTTC.

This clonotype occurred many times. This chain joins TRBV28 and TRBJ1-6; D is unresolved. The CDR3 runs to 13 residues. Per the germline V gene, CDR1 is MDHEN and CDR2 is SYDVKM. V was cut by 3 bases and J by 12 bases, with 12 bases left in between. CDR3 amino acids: CASSFSDGEPLHF. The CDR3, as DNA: TGTGCCAGCAGTTTCTCGGACGGGGAACCCCTCCACTTT.

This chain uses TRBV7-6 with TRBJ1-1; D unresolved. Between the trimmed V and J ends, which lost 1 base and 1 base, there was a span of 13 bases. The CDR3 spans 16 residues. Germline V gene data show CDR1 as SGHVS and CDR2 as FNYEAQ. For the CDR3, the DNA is TGTGCCAGCAGCTTAGGGTTGGGCGCCGCGAACACTGAAGCTTTCTTT. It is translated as CASSLGLGAANTEAFF.

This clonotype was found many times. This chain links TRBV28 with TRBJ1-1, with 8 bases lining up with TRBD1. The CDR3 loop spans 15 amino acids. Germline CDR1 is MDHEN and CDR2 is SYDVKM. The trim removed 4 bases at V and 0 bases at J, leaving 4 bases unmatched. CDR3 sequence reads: CASSSGQGMNTEAFF. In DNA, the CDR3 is TGTGCCAGCAGTTCAGGACAGGGAATGAACACTGAAGCTTTCTTT.

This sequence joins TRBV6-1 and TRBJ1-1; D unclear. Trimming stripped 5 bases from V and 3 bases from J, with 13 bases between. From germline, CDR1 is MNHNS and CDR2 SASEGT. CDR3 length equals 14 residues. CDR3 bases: TGTGCCAGCAGTCCACTACTTGCTCACACTGAAGCTTTCTTT. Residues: CASSPLLAHTEAFF.

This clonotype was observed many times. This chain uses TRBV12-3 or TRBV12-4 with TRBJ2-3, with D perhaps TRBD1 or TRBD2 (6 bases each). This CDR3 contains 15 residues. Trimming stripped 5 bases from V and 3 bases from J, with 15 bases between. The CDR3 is CASSGPQGRTDTQYF. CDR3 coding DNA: TGTGCCAGCAGTGGGCCCCAGGGGAGGACAGATACGCAGTATTTT.

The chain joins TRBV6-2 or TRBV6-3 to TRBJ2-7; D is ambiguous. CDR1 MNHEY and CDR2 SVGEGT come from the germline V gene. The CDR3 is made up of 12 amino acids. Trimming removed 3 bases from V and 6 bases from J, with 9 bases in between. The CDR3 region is CASSYGRSEQYF. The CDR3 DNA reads TGTGCCAGCAGTTATGGCCGATCCGAGCAGTACTTC.

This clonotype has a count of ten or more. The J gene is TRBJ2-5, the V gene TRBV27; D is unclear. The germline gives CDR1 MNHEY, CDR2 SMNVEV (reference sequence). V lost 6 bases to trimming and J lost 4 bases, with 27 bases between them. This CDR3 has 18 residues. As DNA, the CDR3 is TGTGCCAGCAGACCGACGAACCTGGGTCTAGTTTTTGGAGAGACCCAGTACTTC. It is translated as CASRPTNLGLVFGETQYF.

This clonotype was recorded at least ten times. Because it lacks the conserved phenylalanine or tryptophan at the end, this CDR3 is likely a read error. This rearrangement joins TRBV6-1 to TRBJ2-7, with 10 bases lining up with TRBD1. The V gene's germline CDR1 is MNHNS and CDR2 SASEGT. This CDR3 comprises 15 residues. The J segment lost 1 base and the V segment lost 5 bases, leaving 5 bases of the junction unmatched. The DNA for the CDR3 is TGTGCCAGCAGTCCACCGGGACAGGGGTCCTACGAGCAGTACCTC. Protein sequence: CASSPPGQGSYEQYL.

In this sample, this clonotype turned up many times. CDR3 amino acids: CATRALGSYNSPLHF. CDR3 in DNA: TGTGCCACCAGGGCCCTCGGGTCCTATAATTCACCCCTCCACTTT. V gene TRBV12-3 or TRBV12-4 combines with J gene TRBJ1-6, with D possibly matching TRBD1 (5 bases). This CDR3 spans 15 amino acids. V was clipped by 10 bases and J by 1 base, with 14 bases between them.

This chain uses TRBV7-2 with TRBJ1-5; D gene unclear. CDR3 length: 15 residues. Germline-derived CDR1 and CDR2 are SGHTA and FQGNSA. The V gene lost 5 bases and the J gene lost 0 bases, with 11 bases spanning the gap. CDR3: CASSTATLSNQPQHF. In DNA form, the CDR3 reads TGTGCCAGCAGCACCGCGACCCTTAGCAATCAGCCCCAGCATTTT. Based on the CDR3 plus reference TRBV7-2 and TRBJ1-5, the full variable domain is GAGVSQSPSNKVTEKGKDVELRCDPISGHTALYWYRQSLGQGLEFLIYFQGNSAPDKSGLPSDRFSAERTGGSVSTLTIQRTQQEDSAVYLCASSTATLSNQPQHFGDGTRLSIL.

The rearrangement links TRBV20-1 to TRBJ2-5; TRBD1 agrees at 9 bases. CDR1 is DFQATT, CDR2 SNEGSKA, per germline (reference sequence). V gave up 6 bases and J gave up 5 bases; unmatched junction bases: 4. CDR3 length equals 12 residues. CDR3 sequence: CSARTGVETQYF. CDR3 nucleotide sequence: TGCAGTGCAAGGACAGGGGTCGAGACCCAGTACTTC.

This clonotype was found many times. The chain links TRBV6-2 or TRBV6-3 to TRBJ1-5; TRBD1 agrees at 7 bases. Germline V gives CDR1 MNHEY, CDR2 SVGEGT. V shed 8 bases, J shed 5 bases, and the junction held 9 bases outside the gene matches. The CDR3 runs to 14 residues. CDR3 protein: CASAQTGLYQPQHF. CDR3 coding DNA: TGTGCCAGCGCCCAGACAGGGCTTTATCAGCCCCAGCATTTT.

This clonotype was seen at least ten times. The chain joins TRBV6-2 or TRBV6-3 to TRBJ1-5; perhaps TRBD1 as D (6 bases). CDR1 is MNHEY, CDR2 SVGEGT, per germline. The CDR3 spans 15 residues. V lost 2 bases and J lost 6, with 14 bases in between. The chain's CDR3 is CASSYGGVRAQPQHF. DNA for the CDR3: TGTGCCAGCAGTTACGGGGGCGTTCGAGCTCAGCCCCAGCATTTT.

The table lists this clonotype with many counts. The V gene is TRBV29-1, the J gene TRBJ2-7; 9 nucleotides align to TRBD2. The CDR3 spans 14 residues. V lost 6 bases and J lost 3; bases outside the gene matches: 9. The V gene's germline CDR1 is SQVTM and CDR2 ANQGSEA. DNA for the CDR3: TGCAGCGTCGTTAGCGGGAGTGCTTTCTACGAGCAGTACTTC. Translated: CSVVSGSAFYEQYF.

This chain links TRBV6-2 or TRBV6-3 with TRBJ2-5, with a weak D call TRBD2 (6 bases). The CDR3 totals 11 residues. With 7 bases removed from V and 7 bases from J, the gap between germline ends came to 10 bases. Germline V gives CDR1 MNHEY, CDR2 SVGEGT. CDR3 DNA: TGTGCCAGCACCAGGCGGGGGACCCAGTACTTC. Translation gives CASTRRGTQYF.

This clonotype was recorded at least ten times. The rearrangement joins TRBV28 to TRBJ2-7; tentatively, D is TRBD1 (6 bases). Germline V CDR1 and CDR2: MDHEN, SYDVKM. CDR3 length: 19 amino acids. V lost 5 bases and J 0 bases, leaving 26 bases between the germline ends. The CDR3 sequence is CASSPSMVLVLGGSYEQYF. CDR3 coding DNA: TGTGCCAGCAGTCCCAGTATGGTGCTTGTACTAGGGGGCTCCTACGAGCAGTACTTC.

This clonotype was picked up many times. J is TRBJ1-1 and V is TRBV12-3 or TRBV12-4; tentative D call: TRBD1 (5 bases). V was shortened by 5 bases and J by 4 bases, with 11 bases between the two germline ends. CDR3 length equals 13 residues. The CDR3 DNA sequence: TGTGCCAGCAGTCGATTGGGGGTCACTGAAGCTTTCTTT. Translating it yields CASSRLGVTEAFF.

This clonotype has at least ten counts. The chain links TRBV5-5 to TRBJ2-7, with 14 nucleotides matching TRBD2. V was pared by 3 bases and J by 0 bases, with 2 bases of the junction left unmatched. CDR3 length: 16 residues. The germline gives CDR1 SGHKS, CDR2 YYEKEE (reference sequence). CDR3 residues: CASSSGTSGSSYEQYF. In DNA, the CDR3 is TGTGCCAGCAGCTCCGGGACTAGCGGGAGCTCCTACGAGCAGTACTTC.